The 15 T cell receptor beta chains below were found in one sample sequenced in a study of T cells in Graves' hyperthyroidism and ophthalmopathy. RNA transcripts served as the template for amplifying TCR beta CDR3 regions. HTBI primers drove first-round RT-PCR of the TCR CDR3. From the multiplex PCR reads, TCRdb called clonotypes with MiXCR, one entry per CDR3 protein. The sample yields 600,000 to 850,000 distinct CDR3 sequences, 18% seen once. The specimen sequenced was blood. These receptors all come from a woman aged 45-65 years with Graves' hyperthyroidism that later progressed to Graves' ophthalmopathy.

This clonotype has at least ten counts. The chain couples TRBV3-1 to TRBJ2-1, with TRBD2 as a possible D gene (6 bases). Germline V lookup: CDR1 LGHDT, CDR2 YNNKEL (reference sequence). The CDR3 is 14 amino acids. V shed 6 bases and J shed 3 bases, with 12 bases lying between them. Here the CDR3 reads CASRSGTLYNEQFF. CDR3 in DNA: TGTGCCAGCAGGTCCGGGACTCTCTACAATGAGCAGTTCTTC.

The CDR3 sequence is CSVGPGTSGGAREQYF. In DNA form, the CDR3 reads TGCAGCGTTGGACCGGGGACTAGCGGGGGGGCCCGGGAGCAGTACTTC. The chain carries TRBV29-1 and TRBJ2-7, with 16 bases identical to TRBD2. Trimming took 4 bases from V and 7 from J; bases not matched to a gene: 10. The germline gives CDR1 SQVTM, CDR2 ANQGSEA. This CDR3 comprises 16 residues.

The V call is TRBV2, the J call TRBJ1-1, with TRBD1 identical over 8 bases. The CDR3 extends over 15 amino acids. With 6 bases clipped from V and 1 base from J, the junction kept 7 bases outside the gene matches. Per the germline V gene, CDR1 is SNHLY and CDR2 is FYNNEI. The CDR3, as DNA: TGTGCCAGCAGATCCAAACAGGGGGGGAACACTGAAGCTTTCTTT. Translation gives CASRSKQGGNTEAFF. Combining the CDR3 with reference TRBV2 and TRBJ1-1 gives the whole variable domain EPEVTQTPSHQVTQMGQEVILRCVPISNHLYFYWYRQILGQKVEFLVSFYNNEISEKSEIFDDQFSVERPDGSNFTLKIRSTKLEDSAMYFCASRSKQGGNTEAFFGQGTRLTVV.

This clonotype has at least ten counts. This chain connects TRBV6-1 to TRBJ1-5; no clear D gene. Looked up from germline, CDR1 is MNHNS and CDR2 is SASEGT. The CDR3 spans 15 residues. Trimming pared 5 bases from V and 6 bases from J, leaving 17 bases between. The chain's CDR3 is CASSLLAQGGQPQHF. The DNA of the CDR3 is TGTGCCAGCAGTCTCCTGGCGCAAGGCGGTCAGCCCCAGCATTTT.

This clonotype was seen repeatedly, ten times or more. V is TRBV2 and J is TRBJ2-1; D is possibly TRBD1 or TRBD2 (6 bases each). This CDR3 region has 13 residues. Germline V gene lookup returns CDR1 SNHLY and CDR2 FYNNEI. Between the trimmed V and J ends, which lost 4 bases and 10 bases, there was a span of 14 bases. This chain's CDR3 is CASSVDGGREQFF. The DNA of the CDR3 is TGTGCCAGCAGTGTAGACGGGGGCCGAGAGCAGTTCTTC. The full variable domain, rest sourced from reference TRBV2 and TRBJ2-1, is EPEVTQTPSHQVTQMGQEVILRCVPISNHLYFYWYRQILGQKVEFLVSFYNNEISEKSEIFDDQFSVERPDGSNFTLKIRSTKLEDSAMYFCASSVDGGREQFFGPGTRLTVL.

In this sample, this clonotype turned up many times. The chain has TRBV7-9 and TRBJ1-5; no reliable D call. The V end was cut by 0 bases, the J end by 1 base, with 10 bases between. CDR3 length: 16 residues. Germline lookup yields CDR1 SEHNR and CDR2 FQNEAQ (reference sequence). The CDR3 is CASSLAVEGSNQPQHF. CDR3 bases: TGTGCCAGCAGCTTAGCGGTGGAGGGAAGCAATCAGCCCCAGCATTTT.

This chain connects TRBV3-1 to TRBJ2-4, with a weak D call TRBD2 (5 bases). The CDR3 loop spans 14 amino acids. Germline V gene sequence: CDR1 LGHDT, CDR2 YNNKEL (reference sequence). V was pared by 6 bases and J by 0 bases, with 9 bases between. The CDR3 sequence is CASSRGLAKNIQYF. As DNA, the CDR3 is TGTGCCAGCAGTCGCGGACTAGCCAAAAACATTCAGTACTTC.

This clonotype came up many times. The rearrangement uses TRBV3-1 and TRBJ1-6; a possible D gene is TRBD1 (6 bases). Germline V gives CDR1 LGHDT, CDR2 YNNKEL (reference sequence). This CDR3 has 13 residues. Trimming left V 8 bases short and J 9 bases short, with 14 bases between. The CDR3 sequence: CASRSTGFSPLHF. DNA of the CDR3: TGTGCCAGCCGATCTACAGGGTTTTCACCCCTCCACTTT.

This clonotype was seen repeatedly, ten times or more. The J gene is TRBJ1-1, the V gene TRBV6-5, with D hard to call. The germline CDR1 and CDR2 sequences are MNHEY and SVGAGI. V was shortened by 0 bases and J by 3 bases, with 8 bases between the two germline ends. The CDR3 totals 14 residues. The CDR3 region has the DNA TGTGCCAGCAGTTACTCGACCCTATACACTGAAGCTTTCTTT. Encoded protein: CASSYSTLYTEAFF.

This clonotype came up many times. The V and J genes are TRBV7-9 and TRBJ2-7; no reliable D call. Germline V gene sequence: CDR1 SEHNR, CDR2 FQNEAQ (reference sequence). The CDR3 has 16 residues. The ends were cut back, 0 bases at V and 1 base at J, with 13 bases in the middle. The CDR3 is CASSLAAPGRSYEQYF. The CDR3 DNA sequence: TGTGCCAGCAGCTTAGCGGCGCCGGGCAGGTCCTACGAGCAGTACTTC.

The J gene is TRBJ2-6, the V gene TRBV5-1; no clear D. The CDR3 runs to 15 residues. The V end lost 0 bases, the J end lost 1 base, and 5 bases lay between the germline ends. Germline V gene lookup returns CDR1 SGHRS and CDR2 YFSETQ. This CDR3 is CASSLAESGANVLTF. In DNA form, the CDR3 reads TGCGCCAGCAGCTTGGCAGAGTCTGGGGCCAACGTCCTGACTTTC.

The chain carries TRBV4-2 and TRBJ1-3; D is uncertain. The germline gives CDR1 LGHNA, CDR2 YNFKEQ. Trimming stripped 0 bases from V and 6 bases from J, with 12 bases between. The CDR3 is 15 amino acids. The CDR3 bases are TGTGCCAGCAGCCAAGATTCGGTAGTGATAAACACCATATATTTT. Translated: CASSQDSVVINTIYF.

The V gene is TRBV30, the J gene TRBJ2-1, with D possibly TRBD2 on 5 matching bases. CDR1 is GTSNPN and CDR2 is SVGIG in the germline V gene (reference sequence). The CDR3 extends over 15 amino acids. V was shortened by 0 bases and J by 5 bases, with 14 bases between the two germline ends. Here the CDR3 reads CAWSVLLGENNEQFF. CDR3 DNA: TGTGCCTGGAGTGTGTTGCTGGGAGAGAACAATGAGCAGTTCTTC. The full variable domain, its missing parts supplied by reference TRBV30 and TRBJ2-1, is SQTIHQWPATLVQPVGSPLSLECTVEGTSNPNLYWYRQAAGRGLQLLFYSVGIGQISSEVPQNLSASRPQDRQFILSSKKLLLSDSGFYLCAWSVLLGENNEQFFGPGTRLTVL.

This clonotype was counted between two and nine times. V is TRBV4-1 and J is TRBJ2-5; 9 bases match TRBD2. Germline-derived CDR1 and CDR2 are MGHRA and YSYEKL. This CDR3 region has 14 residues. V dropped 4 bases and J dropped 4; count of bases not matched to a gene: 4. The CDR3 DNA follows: TGCGCCAGCAGCCGGACTAGCGCGCGAGAGACCCAGTACTTC. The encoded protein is CASSRTSARETQYF.

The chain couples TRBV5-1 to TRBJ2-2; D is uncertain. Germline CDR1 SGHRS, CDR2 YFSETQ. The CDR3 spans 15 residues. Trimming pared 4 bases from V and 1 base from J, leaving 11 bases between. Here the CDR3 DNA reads TGCGCCAGCAGCCAACTGGACGGGAACACCGGGGAGCTGTTTTTT. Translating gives CASSQLDGNTGELFF.